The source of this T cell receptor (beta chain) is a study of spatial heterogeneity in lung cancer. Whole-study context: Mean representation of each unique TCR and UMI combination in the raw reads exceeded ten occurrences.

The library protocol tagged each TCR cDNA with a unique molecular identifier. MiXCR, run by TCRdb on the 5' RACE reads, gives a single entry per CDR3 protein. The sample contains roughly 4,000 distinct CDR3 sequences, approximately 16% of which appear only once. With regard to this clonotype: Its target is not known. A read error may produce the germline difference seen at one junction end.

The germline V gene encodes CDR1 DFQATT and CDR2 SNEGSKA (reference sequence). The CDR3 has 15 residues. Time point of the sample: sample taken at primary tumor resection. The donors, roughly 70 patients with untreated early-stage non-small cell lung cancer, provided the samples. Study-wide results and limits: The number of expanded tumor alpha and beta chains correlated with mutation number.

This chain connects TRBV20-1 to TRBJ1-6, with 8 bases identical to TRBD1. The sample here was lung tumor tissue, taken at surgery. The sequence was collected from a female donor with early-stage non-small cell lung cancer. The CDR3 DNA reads TGCAGTGCTGGAGAACCGACAGGGGATAATTCACCCCTCCACTTT. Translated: CSAGEPTGDNSPLHF.